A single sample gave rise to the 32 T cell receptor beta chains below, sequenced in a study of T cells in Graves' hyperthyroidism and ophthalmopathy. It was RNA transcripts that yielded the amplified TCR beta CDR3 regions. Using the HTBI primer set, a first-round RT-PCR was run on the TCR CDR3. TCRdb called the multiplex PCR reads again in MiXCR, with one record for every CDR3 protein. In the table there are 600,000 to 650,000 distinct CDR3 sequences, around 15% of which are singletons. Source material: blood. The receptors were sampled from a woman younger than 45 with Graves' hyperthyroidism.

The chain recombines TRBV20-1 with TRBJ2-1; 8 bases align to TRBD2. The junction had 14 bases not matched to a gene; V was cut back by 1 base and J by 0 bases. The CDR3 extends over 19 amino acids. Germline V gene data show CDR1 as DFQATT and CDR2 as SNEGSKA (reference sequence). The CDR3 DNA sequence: TGCAGTGCTAGAGCTACAAGCGGGAGTTTCGAAGGCTCCTACAATGAGCAGTTCTTC. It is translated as CSARATSGSFEGSYNEQFF.

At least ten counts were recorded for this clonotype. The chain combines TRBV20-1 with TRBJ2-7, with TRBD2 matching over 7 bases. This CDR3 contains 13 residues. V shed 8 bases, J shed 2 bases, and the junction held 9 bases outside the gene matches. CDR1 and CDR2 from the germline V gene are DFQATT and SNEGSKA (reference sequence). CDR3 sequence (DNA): TGCAGTCCGACGCCGGGAGGCACCTACGAGCAGTACTTC. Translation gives CSPTPGGTYEQYF.

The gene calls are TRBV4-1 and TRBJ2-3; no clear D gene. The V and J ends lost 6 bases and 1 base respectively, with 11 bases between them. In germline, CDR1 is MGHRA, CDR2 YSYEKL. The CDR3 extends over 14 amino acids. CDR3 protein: CASRAPYRTDTQYF. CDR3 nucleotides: TGCGCCAGCAGAGCGCCTTACCGCACAGATACGCAGTATTTT.

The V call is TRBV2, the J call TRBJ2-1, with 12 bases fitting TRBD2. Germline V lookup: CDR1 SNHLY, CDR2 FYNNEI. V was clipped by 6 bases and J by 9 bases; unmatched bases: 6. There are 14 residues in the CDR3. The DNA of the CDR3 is TGTGCCAGCAGACCGGGACTAGCGGGCGCTGAGCAGTTCTTC. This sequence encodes CASRPGLAGAEQFF.

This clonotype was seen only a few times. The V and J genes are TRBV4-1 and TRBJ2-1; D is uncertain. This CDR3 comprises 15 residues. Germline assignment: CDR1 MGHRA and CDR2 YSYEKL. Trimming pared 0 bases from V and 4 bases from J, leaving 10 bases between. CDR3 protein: CASSQEQLGYNEQFF. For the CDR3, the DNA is TGCGCCAGCAGCCAAGAACAGCTTGGATACAATGAGCAGTTCTTC.

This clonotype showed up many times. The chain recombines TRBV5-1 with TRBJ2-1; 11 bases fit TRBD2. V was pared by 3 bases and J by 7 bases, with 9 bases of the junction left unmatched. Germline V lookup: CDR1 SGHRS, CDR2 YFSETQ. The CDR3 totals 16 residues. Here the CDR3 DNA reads TGCGCCAGCAGCTCTGTAGCGGGAGGGCCTAGGAATGAGCAGTTCTTC. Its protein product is CASSSVAGGPRNEQFF.

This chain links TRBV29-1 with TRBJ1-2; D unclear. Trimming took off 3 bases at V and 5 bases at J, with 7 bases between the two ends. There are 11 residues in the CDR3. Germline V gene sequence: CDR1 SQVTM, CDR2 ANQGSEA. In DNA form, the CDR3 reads TGCAGCGTTGAGGCTCGATATGGCTACACCTTC. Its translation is CSVEARYGYTF. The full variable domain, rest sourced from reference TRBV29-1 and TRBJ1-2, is SAVISQKPSRDICQRGTSLTIQCQVDSQVTMMFWYRQQPGQSLTLIATANQGSEATYESGFVIDKFPISRPNLTFSTLTVSNMSPEDSSIYLCSVEARYGYTFGSGTRLTVV.

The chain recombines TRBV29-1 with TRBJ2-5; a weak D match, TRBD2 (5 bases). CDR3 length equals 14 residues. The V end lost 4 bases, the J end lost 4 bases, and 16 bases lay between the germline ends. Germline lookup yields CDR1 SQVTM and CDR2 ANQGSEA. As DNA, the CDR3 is TGCAGCGTTGTCGGGGAACTGACGGGAGAGACCCAGTACTTC. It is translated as CSVVGELTGETQYF.

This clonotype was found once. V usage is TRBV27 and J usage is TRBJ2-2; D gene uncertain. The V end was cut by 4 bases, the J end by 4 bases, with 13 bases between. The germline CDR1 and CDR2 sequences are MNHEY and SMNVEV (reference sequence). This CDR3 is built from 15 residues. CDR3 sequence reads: CASSSPFLSTGELFF. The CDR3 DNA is TGTGCCAGCAGTTCCCCCTTCTTATCCACCGGGGAGCTGTTTTTT.

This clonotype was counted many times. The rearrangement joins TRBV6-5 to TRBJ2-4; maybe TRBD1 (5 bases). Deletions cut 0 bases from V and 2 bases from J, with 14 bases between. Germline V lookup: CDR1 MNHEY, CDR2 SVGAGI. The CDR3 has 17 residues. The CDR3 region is CASSYSPPAGSKNIQYF. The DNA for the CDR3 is TGTGCCAGCAGTTACTCGCCGCCGGCAGGGTCCAAAAACATTCAGTACTTC.

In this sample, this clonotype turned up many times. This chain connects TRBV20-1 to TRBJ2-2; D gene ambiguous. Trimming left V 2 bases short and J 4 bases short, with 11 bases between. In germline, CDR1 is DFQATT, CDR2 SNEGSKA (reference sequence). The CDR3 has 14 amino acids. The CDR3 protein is CSARRAGSTGELFF. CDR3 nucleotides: TGCAGTGCTAGACGAGCCGGAAGCACCGGGGAGCTGTTTTTT.

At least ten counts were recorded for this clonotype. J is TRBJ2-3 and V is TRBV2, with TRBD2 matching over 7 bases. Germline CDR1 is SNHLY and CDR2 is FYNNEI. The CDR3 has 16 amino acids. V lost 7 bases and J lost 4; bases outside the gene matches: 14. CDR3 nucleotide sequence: TGTGCCAGCATGAGGACTTCCACAGCGGGGCCAGATACGCAGTATTTT. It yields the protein CASMRTSTAGPDTQYF.

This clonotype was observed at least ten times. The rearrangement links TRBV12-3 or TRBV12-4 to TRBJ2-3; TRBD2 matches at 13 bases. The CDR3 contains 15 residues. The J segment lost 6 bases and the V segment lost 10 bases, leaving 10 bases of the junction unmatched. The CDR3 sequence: CAIQGETSGGDTQYF. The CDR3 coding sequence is TGTGCCATTCAGGGGGAGACTAGCGGGGGGGATACGCAGTATTTT.

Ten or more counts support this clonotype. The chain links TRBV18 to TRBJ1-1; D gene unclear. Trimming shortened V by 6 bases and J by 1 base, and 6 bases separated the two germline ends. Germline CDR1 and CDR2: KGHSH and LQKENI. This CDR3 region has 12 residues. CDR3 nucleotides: TGTGCCAGCTCCCAGCCGAACACTGAAGCTTTCTTT. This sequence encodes CASSQPNTEAFF.

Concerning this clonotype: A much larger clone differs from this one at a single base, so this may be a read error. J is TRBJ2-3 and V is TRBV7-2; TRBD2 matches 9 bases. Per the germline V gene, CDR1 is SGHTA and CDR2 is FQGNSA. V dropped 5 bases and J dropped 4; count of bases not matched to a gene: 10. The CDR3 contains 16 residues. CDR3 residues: CASSLRLAEGADTQYF. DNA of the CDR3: TGTGCCAGCAGCCTAAGACTAGCGGAAGGCGCAGATACGCAGTATTTT. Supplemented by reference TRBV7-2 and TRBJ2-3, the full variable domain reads GAGVSQSPSNKVTEKGKDVELRCDPISGHTALYWYRQSLGQGLEFLIYFQGNSAPDKSGLPSDRFSAERTGGSVSTLTIQRTQQEDSAVYLCASSLRLAEGADTQYFGPGTRLTVL.

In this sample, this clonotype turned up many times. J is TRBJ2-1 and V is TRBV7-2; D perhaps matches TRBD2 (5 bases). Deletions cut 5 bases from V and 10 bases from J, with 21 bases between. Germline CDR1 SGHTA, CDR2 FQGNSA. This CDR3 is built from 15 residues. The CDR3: CASSPTYSRVEEQFF. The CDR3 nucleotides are TGTGCCAGCAGCCCCACTTACTCGCGGGTGGAAGAGCAGTTCTTC. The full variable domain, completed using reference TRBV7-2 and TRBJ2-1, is GAGVSQSPSNKVTEKGKDVELRCDPISGHTALYWYRQSLGQGLEFLIYFQGNSAPDKSGLPSDRFSAERTGGSVSTLTIQRTQQEDSAVYLCASSPTYSRVEEQFFGPGTRLTVL.

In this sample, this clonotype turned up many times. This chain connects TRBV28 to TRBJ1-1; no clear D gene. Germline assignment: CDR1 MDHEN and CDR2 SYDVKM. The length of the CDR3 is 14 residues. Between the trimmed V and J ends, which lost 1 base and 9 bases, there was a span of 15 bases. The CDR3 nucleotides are TGTGCCAGCAGTTTATCCCTCGATAAACGCCAAGCTTTCTTT. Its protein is CASSLSLDKRQAFF.

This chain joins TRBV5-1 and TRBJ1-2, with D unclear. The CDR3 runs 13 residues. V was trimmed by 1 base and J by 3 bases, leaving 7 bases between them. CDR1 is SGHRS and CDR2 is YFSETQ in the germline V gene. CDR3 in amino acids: CASSLNGDYGYTF. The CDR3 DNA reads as TGCGCCAGCAGCTTGAACGGAGACTATGGCTACACCTTC.

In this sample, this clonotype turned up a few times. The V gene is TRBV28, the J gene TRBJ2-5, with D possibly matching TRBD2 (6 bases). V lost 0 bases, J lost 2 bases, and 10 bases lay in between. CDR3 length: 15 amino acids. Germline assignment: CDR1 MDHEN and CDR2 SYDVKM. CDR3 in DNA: TGTGCCAGCAGTTTATGGTCTGGGGGGCAAGAGACCCAGTACTTC. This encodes CASSLWSGGQETQYF. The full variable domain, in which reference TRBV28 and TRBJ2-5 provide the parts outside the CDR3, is DVKVTQSSRYLVKRTGEKVFLECVQDMDHENMFWYRQDPGLGLRLIYFSYDVKMKEKGDIPEGYSVSREKKERFSLILESASTNQTSMYLCASSLWSGGQETQYFGPGTRLLVL.

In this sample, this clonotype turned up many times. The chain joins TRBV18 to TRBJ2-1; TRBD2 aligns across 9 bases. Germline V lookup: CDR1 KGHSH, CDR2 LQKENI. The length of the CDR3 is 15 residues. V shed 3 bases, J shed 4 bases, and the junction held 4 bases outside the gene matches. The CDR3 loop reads CASSPGTSPYNEQFF. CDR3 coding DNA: TGTGCCAGCTCACCCGGGACTAGCCCGTACAATGAGCAGTTCTTC.

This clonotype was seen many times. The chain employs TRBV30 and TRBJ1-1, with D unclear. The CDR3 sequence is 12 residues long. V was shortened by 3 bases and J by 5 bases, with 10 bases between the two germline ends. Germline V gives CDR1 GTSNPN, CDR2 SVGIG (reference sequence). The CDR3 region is CAWSPAGTEAFF. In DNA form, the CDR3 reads TGTGCCTGGAGCCCGGCTGGGACTGAAGCTTTCTTT.

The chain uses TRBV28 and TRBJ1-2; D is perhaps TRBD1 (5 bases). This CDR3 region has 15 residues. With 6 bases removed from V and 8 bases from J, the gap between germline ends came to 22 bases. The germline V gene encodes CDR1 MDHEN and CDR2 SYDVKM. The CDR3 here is CASSPPFGAGRGYTF. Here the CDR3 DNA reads TGTGCCAGCAGCCCCCCGTTTGGGGCAGGGAGAGGCTACACCTTC.

In DNA form, the CDR3 reads TGCGCCAGCAGCCAAGATAAGGGGAAACTGAACACTGAAGCTTTCTTT. It is translated as CASSQDKGKLNTEAFF. The J gene is TRBJ1-1, the V gene TRBV4-1; TRBD1 might be the D (5 bases). Trimming pared 0 bases from V and 0 bases from J, leaving 11 bases between. From germline, CDR1 is MGHRA and CDR2 YSYEKL. This CDR3 has 16 residues.

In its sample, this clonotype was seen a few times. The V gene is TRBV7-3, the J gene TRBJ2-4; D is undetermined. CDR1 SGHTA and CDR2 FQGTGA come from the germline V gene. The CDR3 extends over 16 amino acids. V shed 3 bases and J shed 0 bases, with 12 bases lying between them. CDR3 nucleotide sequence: TGTGCCAGCAGCTTTCTGCCGTTTGCAGCCAAAAACATTCAGTACTTC. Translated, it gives CASSFLPFAAKNIQYF. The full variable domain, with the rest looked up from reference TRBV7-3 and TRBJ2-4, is GAGVSQTPSNKVTEKGKYVELRCDPISGHTALYWYRQSLGQGPEFLIYFQGTGAADDSGLPNDRFFAVRPEGSVSTLKIQRTERGDSAVYLCASSFLPFAAKNIQYFGAGTRLSVL.

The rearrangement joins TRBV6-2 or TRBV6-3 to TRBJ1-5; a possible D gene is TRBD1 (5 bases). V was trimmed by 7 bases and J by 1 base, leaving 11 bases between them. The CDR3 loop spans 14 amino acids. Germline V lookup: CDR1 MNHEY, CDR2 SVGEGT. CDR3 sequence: CASMREGSNQPQHF. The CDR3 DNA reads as TGTGCCAGCATGAGGGAGGGGAGCAATCAGCCCCAGCATTTT.

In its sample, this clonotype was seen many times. CDR3 nucleotides: TGTGCCAGCAGCGACCGGCTCGGGGGAGAAGCTTTCTTT. It is translated as CASSDRLGGEAFF. The chain employs TRBV7-3 and TRBJ1-1; a possible D gene is TRBD1 (5 bases). Germline V lookup: CDR1 SGHTA, CDR2 FQGTGA. This CDR3 spans 13 amino acids. The V and J ends lost 5 bases and 8 bases respectively, with 15 bases between them. The variable domain in full, with the rest retrieved from reference TRBV7-3 and TRBJ1-1, is GAGVSQTPSNKVTEKGKYVELRCDPISGHTALYWYRQSLGQGPEFLIYFQGTGAADDSGLPNDRFFAVRPEGSVSTLKIQRTERGDSAVYLCASSDRLGGEAFFGQGTRLTVV.

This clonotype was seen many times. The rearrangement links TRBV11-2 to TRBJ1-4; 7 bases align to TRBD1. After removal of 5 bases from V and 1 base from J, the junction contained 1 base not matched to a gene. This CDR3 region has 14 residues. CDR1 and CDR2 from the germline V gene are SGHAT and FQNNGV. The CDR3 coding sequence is TGTGCCAGCAGCCGGACAGGAACTAATGAAAAACTGTTTTTT. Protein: CASSRTGTNEKLFF. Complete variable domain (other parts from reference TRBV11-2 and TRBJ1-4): EAGVAQSPRYKIIEKRQSVAFWCNPISGHATLYWYQQILGQGPKLLIQFQNNGVVDDSQLPKDRFSAERLKGVDSTLKIQPAKLEDSAVYLCASSRTGTNEKLFFGSGTQLSVL.

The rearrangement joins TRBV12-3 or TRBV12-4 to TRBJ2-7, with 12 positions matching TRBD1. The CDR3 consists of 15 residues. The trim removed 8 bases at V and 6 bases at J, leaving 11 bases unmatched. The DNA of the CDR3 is TGTGCCAGCCGCCGATCCGGGACAGGGGGCTTCGAGCAGTACTTC. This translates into CASRRSGTGGFEQYF.

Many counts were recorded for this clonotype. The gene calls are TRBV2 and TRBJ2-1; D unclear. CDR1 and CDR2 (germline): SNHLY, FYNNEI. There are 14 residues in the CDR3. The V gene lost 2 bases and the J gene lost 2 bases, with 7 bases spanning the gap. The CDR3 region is CASSETEAYNEQFF. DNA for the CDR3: TGTGCCAGCAGTGAAACGGAAGCCTACAATGAGCAGTTCTTC.

CDR3 amino acids: CASSYSAGLINEQFF. The CDR3 DNA reads as TGTGCCAGCAGTTACTCAGCGGGATTAATCAATGAGCAGTTCTTC. The V gene is TRBV6-2 or TRBV6-3, the J gene TRBJ2-1; 7 nucleotides agree with TRBD2. The germline gives CDR1 MNHEY, CDR2 SVGEGT. The CDR3 contains 15 residues. With V trimmed by 0 bases and J by 6 bases, 5 bases remained unmatched.

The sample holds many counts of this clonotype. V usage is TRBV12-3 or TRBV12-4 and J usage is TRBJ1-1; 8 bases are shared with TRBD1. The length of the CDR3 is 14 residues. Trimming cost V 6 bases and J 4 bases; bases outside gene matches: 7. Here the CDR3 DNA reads TGTGCCAGCAGGACGACAGGGGAAGGCACTGAAGCTTTCTTT. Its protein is CASRTTGEGTEAFF.

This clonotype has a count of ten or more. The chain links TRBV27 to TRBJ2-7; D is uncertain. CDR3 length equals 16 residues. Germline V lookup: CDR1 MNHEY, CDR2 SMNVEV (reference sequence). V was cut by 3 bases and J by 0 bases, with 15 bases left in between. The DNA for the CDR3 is TGTGCCAGCAGTTTGATGCCCTCCTCATCCTCCTACGAGCAGTACTTC. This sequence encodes CASSLMPSSSSYEQYF.